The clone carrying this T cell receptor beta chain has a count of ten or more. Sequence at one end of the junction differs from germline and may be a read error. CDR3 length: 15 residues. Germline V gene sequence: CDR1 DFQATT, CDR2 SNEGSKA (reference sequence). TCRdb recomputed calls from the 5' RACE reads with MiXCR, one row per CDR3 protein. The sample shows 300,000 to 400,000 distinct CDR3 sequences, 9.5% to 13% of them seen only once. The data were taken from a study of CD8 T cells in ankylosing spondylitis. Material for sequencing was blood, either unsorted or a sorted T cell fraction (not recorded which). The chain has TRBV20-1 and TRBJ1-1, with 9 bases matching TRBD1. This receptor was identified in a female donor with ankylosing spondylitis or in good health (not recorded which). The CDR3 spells CSARGSLDRGTEAFF. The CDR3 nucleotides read TGCAGTGCCAGAGGGTCCCTAGACAGGGGGACTGAAGCTTTCTTT.